The text below deals with one TCR beta chain. Its matching antigen is unknown. The data originate from a study of neurological immune-mediated disorders. Study conclusions and caveats: Expanded clones shared no identical CDR3 amino acid sequences across subjects, which suggested private TCR-beta repertoires in all groups.

It was by 5'RACE with 10-nucleotide random UMIs that the cDNA was made. Over 170 million TCR-beta sequences from 15-18 subjects came from every sequencing run. TCRdb re-called the 5' RACE reads through MiXCR, storing one row per CDR3 protein. This sample carries tens of thousands of distinct CDR3 sequences, roughly 14% of them seen once, and the ten largest clones take roughly an eighth. The ends were cut back, 4 bases at V and 7 bases at J, with 18 bases in the middle. The CDR3 runs 15 residues. Germline CDR1 and CDR2: SGHKS and YYEKEE (reference sequence). Indicated time point: longitudinal time-point 3. A blood bank in Maryland, USA, provided the volunteers who served as healthy controls.

This receptor was identified in a man under 40 in good health. V and J are TRBV5-5 and TRBJ2-1; D is unclear. Specimen: PBMCs. The CDR3 nucleotides are TGTGCCAGCAGCACTCTAGAAAGGAAAGAGAATGAGCAGTTCTTC. The encoded protein is CASSTLERKENEQFF.